The sample holds many counts of the clone carrying this T cell receptor beta chain. Its cognate antigen is unknown. These data belong to a study of early T cells in non-severe SARS-CoV-2 infection. Study overall: Unpaired chains resulted from sequencing bulk RNA of unsorted whole blood. Findings of the study overall: VDJdb matches were skewed toward anti-spike CD8 T cell responses.

Attached unique molecular identifiers marked individual cDNA molecules. MiXCR was run by TCRdb on the 5' RACE reads, yielding one entry per CDR3 protein. The sample has 64,000 or so distinct CDR3 sequences, about 10% seen once. The TCR was taken from an adult who was a healthcare worker with PCR-confirmed SARS-CoV-2 infection or an uninfected control (not recorded which). The sequenced sample was whole blood, obtained at baseline.

Here the CDR3 reads CASSLVAGPYNEQFF. CDR3 coding DNA: TGTGCCAGCAGTTTGGTAGCGGGGCCTTACAATGAGCAGTTCTTC. The chain carries TRBV12-3 or TRBV12-4 and TRBJ2-1, with 8 bases identical to TRBD2. CDR3 length: 15 residues. Trimming removed 3 bases from V and 4 bases from J; junction bases left unmatched: 5.